This T cell receptor beta chain emerged from a study of tumor and adjacent non-tumor tissue in lung cancer. The overall study: Patients comprised about a dozen adenocarcinoma, 2 squamous cell carcinoma and 1 small cell lung cancer. Each sample yielded 3.5 million to 4.5 million productive TCRbeta reads on average. Study results and limitations: Top 100 clones took a larger repertoire share in normal lung.

For this clonotype: The antigen remains undetermined.

This sample's RNA came from whole unsorted tissue. The library came from three nested PCR rounds adapted from ARM-PCR protocols. TCRdb called the multiplex PCR reads again in MiXCR, with one record for every CDR3 protein. Here the sample spans under 150,000 distinct CDR3 sequences, 66% being singletons. In germline, CDR1 is DFQATT, CDR2 SNEGSKA (reference sequence). The CDR3 is made up of 17 amino acids. With 5 bases removed from V and 2 bases from J, the gap between germline ends came to 24 bases. Sequenced material: lung tumor tissue. The sequence was obtained from a man between 25 and 39 years old with non-small cell lung cancer. V gene TRBV20-1 combines with J gene TRBJ2-5; TRBD1 or TRBD2 may be the D gene (5 bases each). The CDR3 coding sequence is TGCAGTGCTTCCGGGATAGGGGTCAGATTAAGTCAAGAGACCCAGTACTTC. It codes for CSASGIGVRLSQETQYF.